One sample yielded the 9 T cell receptor beta chains listed below, sequenced in a study of blood T cell repertoires in COVID-19. Profiled with immunoSEQ multiplex PCR; TCRdb holds only in-frame clones, not every one. Here the sample spans roughly 280,000 clones, 85% to 90% being singletons. The sample consisted of PBMCs or T cells enriched from blood (not recorded which). The receptors derive from a woman younger than 45 with acute COVID-19.

The chain has TRBV4-1 and TRBJ2-2, with TRBD2 matching over 10 bases. The CDR3 is 17 amino acids. Per germline, CDR1 MGHRA and CDR2 YSYEKL. J was trimmed by 5 bases and V by 2 bases; bases with no gene match: 8. The CDR3 spells CASSQSGRAKGTGELFF. The CDR3 coding sequence is TGCGCCAGCAGCCAAAGCGGGAGGGCGAAGGGGACCGGGGAGCTGTTTTTT.

This sequence joins TRBV11-2 and TRBJ2-7; D is unresolved. CDR3 length: 13 residues. V lost 1 base and J lost 3, with 7 bases in between. CDR1 is SGHAT and CDR2 is FQNNGV in the germline V gene. CDR3 sequence (DNA): TGTGCCAGCAGCTTAGTTTCAGGCTACGAGCAGTACTTC. It codes for CASSLVSGYEQYF.

The rearrangement links TRBV4-1 to TRBJ1-1; TRBD1 aligns across 11 bases. Per the germline V gene, CDR1 is MGHRA and CDR2 is YSYEKL. The J segment lost 1 base and the V segment lost 4 bases, leaving 8 bases of the junction unmatched. CDR3 length: 17 amino acids. The CDR3 spells CASSPWTGGAGNTEAFF. The CDR3 DNA sequence: TGCGCCAGCAGCCCCTGGACAGGGGGCGCGGGGAACACTGAAGCTTTCTTT.

This chain joins TRBV7-3 and TRBJ2-1; 10 bases map to TRBD2. Germline V lookup: CDR1 SGHTA, CDR2 FQGTGA. The CDR3 has 16 residues. The V and J ends lost 1 base and 9 bases, in that order; junction bases with no gene match: 9. The DNA of the CDR3 is TGTGCCAGCAGCTTAAGTTCTAGCGGGAGCTATAGTGAGCAGTTCTTC. Amino acids: CASSLSSSGSYSEQFF.

The rearrangement joins TRBV5-5 to TRBJ1-1; D is possibly TRBD1 (5 bases). Trimming took 3 bases from V and 0 from J, leaving 15 bases between them. The germline CDR1 and CDR2 sequences are SGHKS and YYEKEE (reference sequence). The CDR3 consists of 16 residues. Written as DNA, the CDR3 is TGTGCCAGCAGCTCGTTATTAGGGGTCATGAACACTGAAGCTTTCTTT. This translates into CASSSLLGVMNTEAFF.

This chain links TRBV3-1 (or the pseudogene TRBV3-2) with TRBJ2-2, with TRBD1 matching 8 bases. CDR1 and CDR2 (germline): LGHDT, YNNKEL (reference sequence). This CDR3 is built from 15 residues. Germline trimming cut 3 bases from V and 6 bases from J; bases unmatched to any gene: 6. The CDR3 nucleotides read TGTGCCAGCAGCCACCAAAGACAGGGGCCCGGGGAGCTGTTTTTT. Residues: CASSHQRQGPGELFF.

The gene calls are TRBV6-4 and TRBJ2-2, with a tentative D call TRBD2 (6 bases). This CDR3 is 16 amino acids long. CDR1 is MRHNA and CDR2 is SNTAGT in the germline V gene. V lost 3 bases and J 10 bases, leaving 21 bases between the germline ends. CDR3 amino acids: CASSEILGREEEELFF. DNA for the CDR3: TGTGCCAGCAGTGAAATATTGGGCAGGGAGGAAGAGGAGCTGTTTTTT.

Notes on this clone: The sample contains more than one DNA sequence encoding this CDR3. The CDR3: CASSLGRDYGYTF. CDR3 nucleotides: TGTGCCAGCAGTTTAGGCAGGGACTATGGCTACACCTTC. The gene calls are TRBV28 and TRBJ1-2; TRBD1 might be the D (5 bases). The germline V and J ends were trimmed by 2 bases and 3 bases, with 7 bases remaining between them. Germline-derived CDR1 and CDR2 are MDHEN and SYDVKM. The CDR3 totals 13 residues.

The rearrangement joins TRBV28 to TRBJ2-5; a weak D match, TRBD2 (5 bases). CDR1 is MDHEN and CDR2 is SYDVKM in the germline V gene. Trimming cost V 6 bases and J 2 bases, with 22 bases left between them. This CDR3 has 17 residues. The CDR3 loop is CASRSLLRANDQETQYF. CDR3 DNA sequence: TGTGCCAGCAGAAGTCTGTTGAGGGCGAATGATCAAGAGACCCAGTACTTC. Variable domain in full (rest from reference TRBV28 and TRBJ2-5): DVKVTQSSRYLVKRTGEKVFLECVQDMDHENMFWYRQDPGLGLRLIYFSYDVKMKEKGDIPEGYSVSREKKERFSLILESASTNQTSMYLCASRSLLRANDQETQYFGPGTRLLVL.